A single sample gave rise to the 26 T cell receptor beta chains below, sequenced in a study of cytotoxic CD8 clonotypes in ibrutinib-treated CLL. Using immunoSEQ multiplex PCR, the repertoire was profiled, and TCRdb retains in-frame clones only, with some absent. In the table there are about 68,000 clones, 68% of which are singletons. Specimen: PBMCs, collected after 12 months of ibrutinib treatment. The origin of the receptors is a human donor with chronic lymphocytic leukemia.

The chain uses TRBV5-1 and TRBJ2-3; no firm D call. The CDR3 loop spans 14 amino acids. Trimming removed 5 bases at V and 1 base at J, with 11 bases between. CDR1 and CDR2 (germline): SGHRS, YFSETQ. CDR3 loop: CASSMFRGTDTQYF. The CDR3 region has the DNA TGCGCCAGCAGTATGTTTCGGGGCACAGATACGCAGTATTTT.

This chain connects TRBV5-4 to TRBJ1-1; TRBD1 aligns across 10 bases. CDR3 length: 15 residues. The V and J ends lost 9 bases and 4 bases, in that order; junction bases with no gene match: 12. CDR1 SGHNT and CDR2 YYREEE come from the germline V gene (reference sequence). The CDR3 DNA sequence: TGTGCCACCCTAAAAGAGACAGGGGGCACCACTGAAGCTTTCTTT. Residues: CATLKETGGTTEAFF. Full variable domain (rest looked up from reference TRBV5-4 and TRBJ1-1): ETGVTQSPTHLIKTRGQQVTLRCSSQSGHNTVSWYQQALGQGPQFIFQYYREEENGRGNFPPRFSGLQFPNYSSELNVNALELDDSALYLCATLKETGGTTEAFFGQGTRLTVV.

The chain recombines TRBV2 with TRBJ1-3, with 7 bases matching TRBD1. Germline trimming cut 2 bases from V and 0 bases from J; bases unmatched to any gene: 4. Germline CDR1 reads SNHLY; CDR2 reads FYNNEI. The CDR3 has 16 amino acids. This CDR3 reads CASSESGGRSGNTIYF. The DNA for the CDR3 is TGTGCCAGCAGTGAATCAGGGGGTCGCTCTGGAAACACCATATATTTT.

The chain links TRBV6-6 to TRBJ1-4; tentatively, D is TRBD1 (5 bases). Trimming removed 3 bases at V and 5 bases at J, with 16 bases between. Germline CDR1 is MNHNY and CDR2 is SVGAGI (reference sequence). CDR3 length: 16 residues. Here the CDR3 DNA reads TGTGCCAGCAGTTATGCCCAGGGCCTGCAGAATGAAAAACTGTTTTTT. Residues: CASSYAQGLQNEKLFF.

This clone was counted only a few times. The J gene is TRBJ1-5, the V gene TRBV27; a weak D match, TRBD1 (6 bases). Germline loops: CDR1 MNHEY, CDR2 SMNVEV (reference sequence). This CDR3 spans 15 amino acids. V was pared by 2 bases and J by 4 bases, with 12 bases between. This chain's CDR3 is CASSLTRGRNQPQHF. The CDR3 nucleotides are TGTGCCAGCAGTTTAACACGGGGGCGAAATCAGCCCCAGCATTTT.

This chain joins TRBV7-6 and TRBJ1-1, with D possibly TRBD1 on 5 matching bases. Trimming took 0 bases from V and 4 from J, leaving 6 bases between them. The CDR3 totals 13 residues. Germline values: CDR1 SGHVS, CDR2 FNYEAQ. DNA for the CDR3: TGTGCCAGCAGCTTAGCAGGGGCCACTGAAGCTTTCTTT. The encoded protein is CASSLAGATEAFF.

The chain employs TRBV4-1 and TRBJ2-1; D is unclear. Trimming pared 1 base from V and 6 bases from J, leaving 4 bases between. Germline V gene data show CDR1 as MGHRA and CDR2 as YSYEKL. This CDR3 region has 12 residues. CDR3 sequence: CASSQGGNEQFF. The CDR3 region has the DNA TGCGCCAGCAGCCAAGGGGGCAATGAGCAGTTCTTC.

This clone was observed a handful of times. The CDR3 DNA sequence: TGCGCCAGCAGGGACGGGAACACTGAAGCTTTCTTT. It is translated as CASRDGNTEAFF. The chain carries TRBV10-1 and TRBJ1-1, with D unresolved. In germline, CDR1 is WNHNN, CDR2 SYGVQD (reference sequence). Between the trimmed V and J ends, which lost 6 bases and 1 base, there was a span of 6 bases. This CDR3 region has 12 residues.

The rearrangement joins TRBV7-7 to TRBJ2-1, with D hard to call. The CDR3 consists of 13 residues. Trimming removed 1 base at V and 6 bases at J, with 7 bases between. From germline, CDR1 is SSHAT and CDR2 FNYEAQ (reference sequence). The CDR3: CASSLDRSNEQFF. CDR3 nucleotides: TGTGCCAGCAGCTTAGATCGTTCCAATGAGCAGTTCTTC.

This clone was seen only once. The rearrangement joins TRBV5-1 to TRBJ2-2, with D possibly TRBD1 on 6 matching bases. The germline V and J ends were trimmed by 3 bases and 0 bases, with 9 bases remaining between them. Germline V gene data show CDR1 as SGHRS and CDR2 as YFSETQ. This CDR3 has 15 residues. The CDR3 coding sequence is TGCGCCAGCAGCTCGACAGGACCGAACACCGGGGAGCTGTTTTTT. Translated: CASSSTGPNTGELFF.

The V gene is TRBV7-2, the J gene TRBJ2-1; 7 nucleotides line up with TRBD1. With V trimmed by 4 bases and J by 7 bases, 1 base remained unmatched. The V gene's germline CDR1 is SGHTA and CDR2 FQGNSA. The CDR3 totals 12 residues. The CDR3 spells CASSSQGNEQFF. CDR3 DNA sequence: TGTGCCAGCAGCTCACAGGGGAATGAGCAGTTCTTC.

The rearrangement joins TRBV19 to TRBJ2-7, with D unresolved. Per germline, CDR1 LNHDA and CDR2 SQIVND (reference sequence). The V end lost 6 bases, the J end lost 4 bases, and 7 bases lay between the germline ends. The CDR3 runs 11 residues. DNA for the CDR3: TGTGCCAGTAGCTACTTATACGAGCAGTACTTC. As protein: CASSYLYEQYF. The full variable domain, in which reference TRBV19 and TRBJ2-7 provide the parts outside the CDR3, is DGGITQSPKYLFRKEGQNVTLSCEQNLNHDAMYWYRQDPGQGLRLIYYSQIVNDFQKGDIAEGYSVSREKKESFPLTVTSAQKNPTAFYLCASSYLYEQYFGPGTRLTVT.

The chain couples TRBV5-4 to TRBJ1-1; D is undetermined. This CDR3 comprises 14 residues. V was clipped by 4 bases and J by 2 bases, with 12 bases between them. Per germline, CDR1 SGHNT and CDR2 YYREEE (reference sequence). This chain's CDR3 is CASSVPGGNTEAFF. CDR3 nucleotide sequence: TGTGCCAGCAGCGTCCCGGGAGGAAACACTGAAGCTTTCTTT.

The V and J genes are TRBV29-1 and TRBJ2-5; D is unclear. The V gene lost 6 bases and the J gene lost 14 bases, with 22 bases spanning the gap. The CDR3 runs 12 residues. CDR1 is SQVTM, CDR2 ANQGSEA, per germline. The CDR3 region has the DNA TGCAGCGTACCCGGTGGAACCCACACTACCTACTTC. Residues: CSVPGGTHTTYF.

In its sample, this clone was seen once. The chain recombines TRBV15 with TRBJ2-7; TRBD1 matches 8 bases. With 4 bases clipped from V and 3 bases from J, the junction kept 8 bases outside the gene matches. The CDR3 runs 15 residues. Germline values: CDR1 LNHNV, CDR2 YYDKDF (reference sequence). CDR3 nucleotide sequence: TGTGCCACCAGCAAACCCGGGACAGGAGTCTACGAGCAGTACTTC. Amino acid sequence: CATSKPGTGVYEQYF.

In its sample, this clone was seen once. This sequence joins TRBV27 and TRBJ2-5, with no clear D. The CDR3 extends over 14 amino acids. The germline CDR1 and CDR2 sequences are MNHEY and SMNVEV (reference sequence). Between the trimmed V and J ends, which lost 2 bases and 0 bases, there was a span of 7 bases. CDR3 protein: CASSLNRHQETQYF. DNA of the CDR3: TGTGCCAGCAGTTTAAATCGACACCAAGAGACCCAGTACTTC.

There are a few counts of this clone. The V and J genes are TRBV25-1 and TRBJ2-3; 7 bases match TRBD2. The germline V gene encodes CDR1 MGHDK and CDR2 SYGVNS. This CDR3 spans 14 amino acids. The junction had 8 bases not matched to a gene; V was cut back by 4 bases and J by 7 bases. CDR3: CASSAGGGGNTQYF. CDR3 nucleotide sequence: TGTGCCAGCAGTGCTGGGGGGGGAGGGAATACGCAGTATTTT.

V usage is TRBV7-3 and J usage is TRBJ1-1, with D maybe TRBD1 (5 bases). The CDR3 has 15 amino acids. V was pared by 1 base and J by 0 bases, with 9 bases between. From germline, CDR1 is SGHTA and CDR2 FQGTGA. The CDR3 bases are TGTGCCAGCAGCTTAAATGGGGCGATGAACACTGAAGCTTTCTTT. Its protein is CASSLNGAMNTEAFF.

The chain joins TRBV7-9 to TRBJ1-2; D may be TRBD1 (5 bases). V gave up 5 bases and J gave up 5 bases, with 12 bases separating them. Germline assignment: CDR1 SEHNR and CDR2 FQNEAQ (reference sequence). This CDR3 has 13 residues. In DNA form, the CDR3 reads TGTGCCAGCAGCGGCGACAGTTGGTATGGCTACACCTTC. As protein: CASSGDSWYGYTF.

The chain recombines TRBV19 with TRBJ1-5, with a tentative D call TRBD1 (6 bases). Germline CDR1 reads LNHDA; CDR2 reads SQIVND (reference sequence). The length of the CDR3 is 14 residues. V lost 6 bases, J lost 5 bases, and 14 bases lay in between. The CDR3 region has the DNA TGTGCCAGTAGCAACAGGGTAGGATATCAGCCCCAGCATTTT. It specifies CASSNRVGYQPQHF.

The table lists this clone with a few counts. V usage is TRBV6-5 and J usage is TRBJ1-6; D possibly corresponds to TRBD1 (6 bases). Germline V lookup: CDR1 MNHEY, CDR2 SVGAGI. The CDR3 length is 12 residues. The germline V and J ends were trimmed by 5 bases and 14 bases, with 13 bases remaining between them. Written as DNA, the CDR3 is TGTGCCAGCAGTGACGGACAGTTCACCCTCCACTTT. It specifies CASSDGQFTLHF.

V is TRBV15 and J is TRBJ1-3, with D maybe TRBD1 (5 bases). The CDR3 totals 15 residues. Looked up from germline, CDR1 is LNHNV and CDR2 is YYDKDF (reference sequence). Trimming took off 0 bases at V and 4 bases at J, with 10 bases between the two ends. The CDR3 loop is CATSRDRAGGNTIYF. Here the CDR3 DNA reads TGTGCCACCAGCAGAGATCGGGCAGGGGGAAACACCATATATTTT.

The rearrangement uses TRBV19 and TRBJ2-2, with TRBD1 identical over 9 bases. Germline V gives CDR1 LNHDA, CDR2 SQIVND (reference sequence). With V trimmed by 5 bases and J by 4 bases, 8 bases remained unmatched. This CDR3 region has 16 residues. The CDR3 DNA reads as TGTGCCAGTAGTCCCCCGGGACAGGGCCTCACCGGGGAGCTGTTTTTT. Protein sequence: CASSPPGQGLTGELFF.

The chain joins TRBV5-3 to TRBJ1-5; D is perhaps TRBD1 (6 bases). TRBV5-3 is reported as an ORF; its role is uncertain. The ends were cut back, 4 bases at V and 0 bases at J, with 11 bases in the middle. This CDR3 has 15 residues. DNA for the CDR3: TGTGCCAGAAGCCGACGGACAGATAGCAATCAGCCCCAGCATTTT. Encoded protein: CARSRRTDSNQPQHF.

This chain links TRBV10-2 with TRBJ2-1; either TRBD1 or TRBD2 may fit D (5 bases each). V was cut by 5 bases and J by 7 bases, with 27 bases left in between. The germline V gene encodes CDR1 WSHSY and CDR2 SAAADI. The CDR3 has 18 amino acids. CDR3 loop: CASSNTPWIVLEGNEQFF. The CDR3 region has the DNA TGCGCCAGCAGTAACACCCCTTGGATCGTGCTTGAGGGGAATGAGCAGTTCTTC.

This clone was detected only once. The DNA for the CDR3 is TGTGCCAGCAGCGTAGGCGACAGGGGCAATGAGCAGTTCTTC. Protein sequence: CASSVGDRGNEQFF. This chain connects TRBV9 to TRBJ2-1, with 8 bases that match TRBD1. The CDR3 consists of 14 residues. Germline CDR1 SGDLS, CDR2 YYNGEE. The V gene end was trimmed by 0 bases and the J gene end by 6 bases; junction bases not matched to a gene: 2. Using reference TRBV9 and TRBJ2-1 for the parts outside the CDR3, the full variable domain is DSGVTQTPKHLITATGQRVTLRCSPRSGDLSVYWYQQSLDQGLQFLIQYYNGEERAKGNILERFSAQQFPDLHSELNLSSLELGDSALYFCASSVGDRGNEQFFGPGTRLTVL.